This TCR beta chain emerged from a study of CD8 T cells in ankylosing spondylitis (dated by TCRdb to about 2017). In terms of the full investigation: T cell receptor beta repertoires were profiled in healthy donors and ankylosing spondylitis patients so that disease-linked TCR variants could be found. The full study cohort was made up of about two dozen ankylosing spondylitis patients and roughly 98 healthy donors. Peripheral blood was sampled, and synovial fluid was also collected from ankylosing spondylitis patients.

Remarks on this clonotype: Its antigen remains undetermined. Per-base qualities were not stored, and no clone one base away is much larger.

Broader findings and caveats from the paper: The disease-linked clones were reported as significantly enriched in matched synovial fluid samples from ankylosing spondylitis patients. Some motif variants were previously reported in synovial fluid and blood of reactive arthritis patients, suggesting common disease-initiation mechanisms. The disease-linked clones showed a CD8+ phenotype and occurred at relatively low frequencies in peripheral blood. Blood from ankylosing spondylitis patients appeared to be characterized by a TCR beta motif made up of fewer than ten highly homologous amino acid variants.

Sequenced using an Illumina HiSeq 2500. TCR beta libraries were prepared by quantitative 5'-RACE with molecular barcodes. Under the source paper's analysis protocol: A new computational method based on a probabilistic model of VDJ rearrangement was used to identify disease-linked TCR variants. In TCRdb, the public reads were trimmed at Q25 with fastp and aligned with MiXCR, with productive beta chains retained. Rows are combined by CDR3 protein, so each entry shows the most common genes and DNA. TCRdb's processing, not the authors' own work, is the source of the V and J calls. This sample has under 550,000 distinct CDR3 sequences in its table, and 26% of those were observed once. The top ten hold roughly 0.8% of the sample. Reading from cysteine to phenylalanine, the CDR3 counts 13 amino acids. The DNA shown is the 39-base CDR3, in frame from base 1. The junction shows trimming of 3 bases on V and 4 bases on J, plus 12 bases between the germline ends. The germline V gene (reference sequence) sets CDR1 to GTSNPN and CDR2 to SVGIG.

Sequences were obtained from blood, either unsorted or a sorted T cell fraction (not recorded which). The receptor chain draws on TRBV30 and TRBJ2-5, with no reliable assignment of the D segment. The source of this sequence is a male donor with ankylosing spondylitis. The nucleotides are TGTGCCTGGAGCCGGGTCGTTGGAGAGACCCAGTACTTC. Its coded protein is CAWSRVVGETQYF.